What follows is one T cell receptor beta chain and its context. This specimen belongs to a study of T cell responses to AZD1222 COVID-19 vaccine. The table came from immunoSEQ multiplex PCR; TCRdb's copy has only in-frame clones and leaves some out. Of approximately 200,000 clones in the sample, around 86% were seen once. The V and J ends lost 5 bases and 8 bases respectively, with 15 bases between them. There are 13 residues in the CDR3. Per germline, CDR1 MNHEY and CDR2 SVGEGT. The V call is TRBV6-2 or TRBV6-3, the J call TRBJ1-2, with a weak D call TRBD1 (5 bases). This TCR was recovered from an adult in good health. Sequenced here: peripheral blood, sampled on day 0 of MenACWY control vaccination. The CDR3 bases are TGTGCCAGCAGTGATTGGGGGACTCGGGGCTACACCTTC. Its translation: CASSDWGTRGYTF.